These T cell receptor beta chains were read from a single sample in a study of OX40 agonist ivuxolimab in advanced cancers. The assay was immunoSEQ multiplex PCR, and TCRdb's table has in-frame clones only and misses some. The sample records tens of thousands of clones, roughly 90% being singletons. The sample was CD4+ or CD8+ T cells sorted from blood, taken in a trial of the OX40 agonist ivuxolimab. The receptors stem from an adult with an advanced solid tumor such as melanoma, head and neck, liver or kidney cancer. The CDR3 runs from the conserved cysteine through the conserved F or W. A D gene is named only where the DNA matches it firmly. Where a row states a size, it is once, few, many or the class of an expanded clone; other rows omit it.

abundance	d_gene	v_gene	j_gene	CDR3nt	CDR3aa
NA	NA	TRBV19	TRBJ1-5	TGTGCCAGTAGTCCAGGACGGGATCAGCCCCAGCATTTT	CASSPGRDQPQHF
NA	TRBD2	TRBV30	TRBJ2-7	TGTGCCTGGAGTGCTCCCGCACCTAGCGGGAGCATTTATGAGGACTACGAGCAGTACTTC	CAWSAPAPSGSIYEDYEQYF
NA	NA	TRBV15	TRBJ2-4	TGTGCCACCAGCATCGTACAGGGAAACATTCAGTACTTC	CATSIVQGNIQYF
NA	NA	TRBV7-9	TRBJ1-3	TGTGCCAGCAGCTCACCGGGAACAAACACCATATATTTT	CASSSPGTNTIYF
NA	NA	TRBV5-4	TRBJ2-7	TGTGCCAGCAGCCAAGAGGGGTTCTCCTCCTACGAGCAGTACTTC	CASSQEGFSSYEQYF
NA	TRBD1	TRBV11-3	TRBJ2-6	TGTGCCAGCAGCTCGATACAGGGGCCTGGGGCCAACGTCCTGACTTTC	CASSSIQGPGANVLTF
NA	NA	TRBV7-8	TRBJ2-2	TGTGCCAGCAGCTTAAACGGGGGGCGAACCGGGGAGCTGTTTTTT	CASSLNGGRTGELFF
NA	NA	TRBV6-5	TRBJ1-1	TGTGCCAGCAGTTACGAACCGGGGGGCACTGAAGCTTTCTTT	CASSYEPGGTEAFF
NA	NA	TRBV7-8	TRBJ2-3	TGTGCCAGCAGACTAGGGGGGACTTCCGCAGATACGCAGTATTTT	CASRLGGTSADTQYF
NA	NA	TRBV4-1	TRBJ1-5	TGCGCCAGCAGCCAACTGGATAATAGCAATCAGCCCCAGCATTTT	CASSQLDNSNQPQHF
NA	TRBD1	TRBV7-6	TRBJ2-1	TGTGCCAGCAGCCACAGGGGCCGGAGCTCCTACAATGAGCAGTTCTTC	CASSHRGRSSYNEQFF
NA	NA	TRBV29-1	TRBJ1-1	TGCAGCGTGATGAAGGGCGCTGAAGCTTTCTTT	CSVMKGAEAFF
NA	TRBD1	TRBV14	TRBJ2-1	TGTGCCAGCAGCCCCGCCGGTCAGGGGGCTTATGAGCAGTTCTTC	CASSPAGQGAYEQFF
NA	TRBD1	TRBV2	TRBJ2-2	TGTGCCATCACAGGGGTTGGCACCGGGGAGCTGTTTTTT	CAITGVGTGELFF
NA	TRBD2	TRBV4-1	TRBJ2-1	TGCGCCAGCAGCCGCCTGACCGGGACTAGCGTTTATAGCTCCTACAATGAGCAGTTCTTC	CASSRLTGTSVYSSYNEQFF
NA	TRBD2	TRBV19	TRBJ2-3	TGTGCCAGTAGTATAGATTCGTCCGGGAGGGCGACAGATACGCAGTATTTT	CASSIDSSGRATDTQYF
NA	TRBD1	TRBV4-1	TRBJ2-7	TGCGCCAGCAGCCAGAGGACAGGAGCTACCTACGAGCAGTACTTC	CASSQRTGATYEQYF
NA	TRBD2	TRBV13	TRBJ2-1	TGTGCCAGCAGCTTAGGACGGGCGGGAGGGCCTGACAATGAGCAGTTCTTC	CASSLGRAGGPDNEQFF
NA	TRBD1	TRBV19	TRBJ1-4	TGTGCCAGTAGTACCGGGACAGGGGGTGAAAAACTGTTTTTT	CASSTGTGGEKLFF
NA	NA	TRBV27	TRBJ1-3	TGTGCCAGCAGTCCCCATACGGACGGCCCGTCTGGAAACACCATATATTTT	CASSPHTDGPSGNTIYF
NA	NA	TRBV7-8	TRBJ2-5	TGTGCCAGCAGCTCAGGACGGGGGGAGACCCAGTACTTC	CASSSGRGETQYF
NA	TRBD1	TRBV7-9	TRBJ1-2	TGTGCCAGCAGCCCCGGGACAGTCTATGGCTACACCTTC	CASSPGTVYGYTF
NA	NA	TRBV6-5	TRBJ2-2	TGTGCCAGCAGTTACTCGTTCCTAGCCGGTACCGGGGAGCTGTTTTTT	CASSYSFLAGTGELFF
NA	TRBD2	TRBV2	TRBJ2-1	TGTGCCAGCAGTATCTCCAGGGGACTAGCGGGAGCACGTGAGCAGTTCTTC	CASSISRGLAGAREQFF
NA	NA	TRBV25-1	TRBJ1-2	TGTGCCAGCAGTGAAGGAGGAGGCCATGGCTACACCTTC	CASSEGGGHGYTF
NA	NA	TRBV10-3	TRBJ2-3	TGTGCCATCACCAAGGGCAGGGGCACAGATACGCAGTATTTT	CAITKGRGTDTQYF
few	TRBD1	TRBV6-4	TRBJ2-2	TGTGCCAGCAGTGAACAGGGGGACACCGGGGAGCTGTTTTTT	CASSEQGDTGELFF
NA	NA	TRBV13	TRBJ1-2	TGTGCCAGCAGCTCGACGGGGGGAATCGGCTACACCTTC	CASSSTGGIGYTF
NA	NA	TRBV19	TRBJ1-1	TGTGCCAGTAGTATAGGGGGACAGAACACTGAAGCTTTCTTT	CASSIGGQNTEAFF
NA	NA	TRBV4-3	TRBJ1-1	TGCGCCAGCAGCCAGATCATTGGGGTGAACACTGAAGCTTTCTTT	CASSQIIGVNTEAFF
NA	TRBD1	TRBV5-8	TRBJ1-5	TGTGCCAGCAGCCCTAGGACAGGGGGCAATCAGCCCCAGCATTTT	CASSPRTGGNQPQHF
few	NA	TRBV18	TRBJ2-4	TGTGCCAGCTCTCCCGAGGGCAAAAACATTCAGTACTTC	CASSPEGKNIQYF
NA	NA	TRBV19	TRBJ2-3	TGTGCCAGTAGTATAGCCGATAGCGGTTCCACAGATACGCAGTATTTT	CASSIADSGSTDTQYF
NA	NA	TRBV7-9	TRBJ1-4	TGTGCCAGCAGCTTCGCAGCAACTAATGAAAAACTGTTTTTT	CASSFAATNEKLFF
NA	TRBD2	TRBV29-1	TRBJ2-2	TGCAGCGTAATGGGACTAGCGGGAGCCGGGGAGCTGTTTTTT	CSVMGLAGAGELFF
NA	NA	TRBV9	TRBJ1-1	TGTGCCAGCAGCCCTTCGACTGCCCCGGTCGAAGCTTTCTTT	CASSPSTAPVEAFF
once	NA	TRBV6-5	TRBJ2-5	TGTGCCAGCAGTTACTCCCCCTTTGGGGGCTCGGAGACCCAGTACTTC	CASSYSPFGGSETQYF
NA	TRBD1	TRBV29-1	TRBJ2-1	TGCAGCGTTGAAGGGACAGGTTTCTACAATGAGCAGTTCTTC	CSVEGTGFYNEQFF
NA	TRBD1	TRBV28	TRBJ1-2	TGTGCCAGCAGTTTACGCCTGGGACAGGGGGACTATGGCTACACCTTC	CASSLRLGQGDYGYTF
once	NA	TRBV28	TRBJ2-6	TGTGCCAGCGGCCATAGACGTTCGTCTGGGGCCAACGTCCTGACTTTC	CASGHRRSSGANVLTF
NA	NA	TRBV28	TRBJ2-6	TGTGCCAGCTCGCGCTCTGGGGCCAACGTCCTGACTTTC	CASSRSGANVLTF
once	NA	TRBV7-9	TRBJ1-1	TGTGCCAGCAGCTTTCCCCCACAAGGGGCGCGGGGCACTGAAGCTTTCTTT	CASSFPPQGARGTEAFF
NA	NA	TRBV19	TRBJ1-1	TGTGCCAGTAGTATAGCTCTCTTATCTGGGACTGAAGCTTTCTTT	CASSIALLSGTEAFF
NA	TRBD2	TRBV2	TRBJ2-5	TGTGCCAGCAGTGGTAGAGCGGGAGGATCGGGTGAGACCCAGTACTTC	CASSGRAGGSGETQYF
NA	NA	TRBV7-9	TRBJ1-1	TGTGCCAGCAGCCCAGGTGGGCGCGGGGCCACTGAAGCTTTCTTT	CASSPGGRGATEAFF
medium-sized	TRBD1	TRBV9	TRBJ1-1	TGTGCCAGCAGCGTCGACAGGGCCGGGGCTGAAGCTTTCTTT	CASSVDRAGAEAFF
few	NA	TRBV19	TRBJ1-1	TGTGCCACCGGAAGTGGTGGGGACACTGAAGCTTTCTTT	CATGSGGDTEAFF
NA	NA	TRBV6-5	TRBJ1-1	TGTGCCAGCAGTTACTCGTCGAACACTGAAGCTTTCTTT	CASSYSSNTEAFF
NA	NA	TRBV9	TRBJ2-3	TGTGCCAGCAGCGTAGGGAGGGGTACAGATACGCAGTATTTT	CASSVGRGTDTQYF
NA	TRBD1	TRBV4-1	TRBJ1-5	TGCGCCAGCAGCCGGAGGATCGCAGGGGGTAATCAGCCCCAGCATTTT	CASSRRIAGGNQPQHF
NA	NA	TRBV6-6	TRBJ2-3	TGTGCCAGCAGTTACCTAAGAGAAGACCCAGATACGCAGTATTTT	CASSYLREDPDTQYF
NA	NA	TRBV2	TRBJ2-1	TGTGCCAGCATCAGCGGCTCCTACAATGAGCAGTTCTTC	CASISGSYNEQFF
NA	TRBD1	TRBV5-6	TRBJ2-7	TGTGCCAGCAGCACTGACAGGGGTCCCCCAGGTTCCTACGAGCAGTACTTC	CASSTDRGPPGSYEQYF
medium-sized	NA	TRBV7-9	TRBJ1-1	TGTGCCAGCAGCGCCGATGCGGTGAACACTGAAGCTTTCTTT	CASSADAVNTEAFF
once	TRBD1	TRBV9	TRBJ2-5	TGTGCCAGCAGCGTAGGCCCAAGGGGGCAAGCAGAGACCCAGTACTTC	CASSVGPRGQAETQYF